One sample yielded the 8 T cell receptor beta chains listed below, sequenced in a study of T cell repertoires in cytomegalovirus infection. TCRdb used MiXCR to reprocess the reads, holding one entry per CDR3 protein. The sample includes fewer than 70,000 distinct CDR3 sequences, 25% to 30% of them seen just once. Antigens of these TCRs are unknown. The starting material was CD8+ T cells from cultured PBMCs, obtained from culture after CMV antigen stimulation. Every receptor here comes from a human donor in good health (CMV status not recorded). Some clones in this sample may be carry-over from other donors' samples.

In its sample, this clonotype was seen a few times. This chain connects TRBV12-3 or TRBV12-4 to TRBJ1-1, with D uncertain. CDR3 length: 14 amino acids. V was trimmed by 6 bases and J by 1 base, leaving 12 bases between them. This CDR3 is CASRLRVQNTEAFF. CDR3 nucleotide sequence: TGTGCCAGCAGATTAAGGGTTCAGAACACTGAAGCTTTCTTT.

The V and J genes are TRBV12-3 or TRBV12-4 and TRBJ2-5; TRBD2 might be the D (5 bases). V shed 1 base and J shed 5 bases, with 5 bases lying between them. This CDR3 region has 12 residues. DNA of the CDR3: TGTGCCAGCAGTTTAGGGGAGGAGACCCAGTACTTC. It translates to CASSLGEETQYF.

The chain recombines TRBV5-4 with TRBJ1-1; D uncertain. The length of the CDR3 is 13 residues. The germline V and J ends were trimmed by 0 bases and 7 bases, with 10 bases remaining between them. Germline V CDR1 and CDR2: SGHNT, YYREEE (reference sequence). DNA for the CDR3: TGTGCCAGCAGCTTGGGGCCGGGGTTTGAAGCTTTCTTT. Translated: CASSLGPGFEAFF.

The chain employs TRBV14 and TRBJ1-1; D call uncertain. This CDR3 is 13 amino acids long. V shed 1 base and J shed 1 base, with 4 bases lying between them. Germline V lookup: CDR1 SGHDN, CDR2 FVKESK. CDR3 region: CASSQGQNTEAFF. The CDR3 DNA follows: TGTGCCAGCAGCCAAGGCCAGAACACTGAAGCTTTCTTT.

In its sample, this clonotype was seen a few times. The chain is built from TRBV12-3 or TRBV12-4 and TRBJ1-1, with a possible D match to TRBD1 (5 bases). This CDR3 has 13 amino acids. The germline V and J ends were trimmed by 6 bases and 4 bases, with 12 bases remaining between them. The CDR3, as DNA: TGTGCCAGCAGCCCGCCAGGGTTCACTGAAGCTTTCTTT. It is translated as CASSPPGFTEAFF.

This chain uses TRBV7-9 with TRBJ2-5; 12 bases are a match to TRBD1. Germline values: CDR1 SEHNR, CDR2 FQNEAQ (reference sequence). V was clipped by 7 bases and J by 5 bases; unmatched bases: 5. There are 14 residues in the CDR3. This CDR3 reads CASKGTGGAETQYF. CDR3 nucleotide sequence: TGTGCCAGCAAGGGGACAGGGGGCGCGGAGACCCAGTACTTC.

The CDR3 nucleotides are TGTGCCAGCGGGGTGACGCCTGATCAGCCCCAGCATTTT. Protein product: CASGVTPDQPQHF. The rearrangement joins TRBV11-2 to TRBJ1-5; D ambiguous. The ends were cut back, 8 bases at V and 5 bases at J, with 13 bases in the middle. CDR3 length: 13 amino acids. Germline CDR1 reads SGHAT; CDR2 reads FQNNGV.

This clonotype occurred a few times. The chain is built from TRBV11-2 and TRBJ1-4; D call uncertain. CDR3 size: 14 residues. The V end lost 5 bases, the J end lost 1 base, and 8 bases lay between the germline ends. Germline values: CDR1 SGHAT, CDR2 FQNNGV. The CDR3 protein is CASSQDVTNEKLFF. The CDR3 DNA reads TGTGCCAGCAGCCAAGACGTAACTAATGAAAAACTGTTTTTT. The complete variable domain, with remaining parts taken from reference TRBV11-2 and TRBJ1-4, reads EAGVAQSPRYKIIEKRQSVAFWCNPISGHATLYWYQQILGQGPKLLIQFQNNGVVDDSQLPKDRFSAERLKGVDSTLKIQPAKLEDSAVYLCASSQDVTNEKLFFGSGTQLSVL.